Listed below are T cell receptor beta chains from one sample, sequenced in a study of T cells expressing NK-cell markers. TCRdb re-called the 5' RACE reads, yielding one record per CDR3 amino acid sequence without DNA. In all, the sample yields 350,000 to 400,000 distinct CDR3 sequences. What was sequenced was blood T cells: a sorted CD56 or NKG2C T cell subset, CD4+ or CD8+ T cells, or bulk PBMC T cells (not recorded which). These receptors were obtained from a woman between 45 and 60 years old in good health. CDR3s include the opening cysteine and the closing phenylalanine or tryptophan. The order of the fields is V gene, J gene, CDR3 protein.

TRBV11-2	TRBJ2-1	CASSSSSGSLSYNEQFF
TRBV2	TRBJ2-1	CASSEGLAGVSYNEQFF
TRBV4-1	TRBJ2-7	CASSQTGFYEQYF
TRBV12-3/TRBV12-4	TRBJ2-7	CASSLGARSVQYF
TRBV2	TRBJ2-7	CATGTAAYEQYF
TRBV7-6	TRBJ2-7	CASSLTEAEQYF
TRBV5-1	TRBJ2-3	CASSPGTGQDTQYF
TRBV19	TRBJ1-3	CASSIGTARGNTIYF
TRBV19	TRBJ2-7	CASSIEGQSTTYEQYF
TRBV5-1	TRBJ2-1	CASSSNRDSKDEQFF
TRBV29-1	TRBJ2-5	CSVDSPKQETQYF
TRBV12-3/TRBV12-4	TRBJ2-1	CASAGRVDEQFF
TRBV5-1	TRBJ2-7	CASSSPFNSYEQYF
TRBV20-1	TRBJ2-4	CSVGGLAKNIQYF
TRBV14	TRBJ2-2	CASSQARELFF
TRBV6-5	TRBJ1-2	CASRTAQGNIIGGYTF